Sequencing of this T cell receptor (beta chain) was carried out in a study of cytomegalovirus exposure and HLA in healthy donors. Study results and limitations: Later, TCR association rates were found to vary by HLA locus, highest for DRB1 and lowest for HLA-C.

PCR amplification relied on 60 Vbeta primers (plus 13 Jbeta primers). Only in-frame clones appear in the TCRdb table, and some are missing; sequencing was by immunoSEQ multiplex PCR. This table holds 110,000 or so clones, roughly 71% found once. To note about this clone: Its antigen is still unknown.

The sequence came from a woman aged 40 to 50 in good health and CMV-seropositive. The specimen was PBMCs.

The CDR3 is CASKPGQSYGYTF. DNA for the CDR3: TGTGCCAGCAAGCCGGGACAGAGCTATGGCTACACCTTC. The chain employs TRBV6-5 and TRBJ1-2; 7 bases are a match to TRBD1. Germline CDR1 reads MNHEY; CDR2 reads SVGAGI. The CDR3 contains 13 residues. Losses at the gene ends were 7 bases for V and 4 bases for J; bases not matched to a gene: 6.